This T cell receptor (beta chain) derives from a study of blood T cell repertoires in COVID-19. Study-wide context: Samples of COVID-19 (acute and convalescent) were obtained from the United States, Italy and Spain. The cDNA or gDNA used as material had been derived from T cells, B-cell-depleted T cells, or PBMCs.

This CDR3 is 13 amino acids long. Germline CDR1 and CDR2: MDHEN and SYDVKM. Trimming stripped 6 bases from V and 4 bases from J, with 12 bases between. Allocation to cohorts depended on clinical history reported by the participants. Original data processing: Reference gene primer amplification gave estimated nucleated cell counts. Repertoires were generated with immunoSEQ multiplex PCR, while TCRdb's copy carries only in-frame clones and drops some. For V, J and clone size, that table is used; D and trimming come from the DNA. The sample holds 250,000 to 350,000 clones, around 84% seen once. Comments on this clone: Other DNA sequences of this sample code for an identical CDR3.

The V and J genes are TRBV28 and TRBJ2-5, with a possible D match to TRBD2 (7 bases). Sequencing input: PBMCs or T cells enriched from blood (not recorded which). The source is a woman aged 45-65 years who had recovered from COVID-19. CDR3 DNA sequence: TGTGCCAGCAGCTCGGGGGGCAGAGAGACCCAGTACTTC. This codes for CASSSGGRETQYF.